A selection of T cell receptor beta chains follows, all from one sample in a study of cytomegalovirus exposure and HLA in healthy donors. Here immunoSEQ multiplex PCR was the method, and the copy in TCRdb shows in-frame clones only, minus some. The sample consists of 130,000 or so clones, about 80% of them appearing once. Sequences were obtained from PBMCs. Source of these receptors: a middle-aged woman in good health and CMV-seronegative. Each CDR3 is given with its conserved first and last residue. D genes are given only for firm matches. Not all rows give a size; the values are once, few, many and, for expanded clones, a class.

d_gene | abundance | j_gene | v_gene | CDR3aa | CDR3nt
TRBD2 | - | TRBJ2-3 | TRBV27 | CASSLSLGGLAGGDTQYF | TGTGCCAGCAGTTTATCGCTCGGAGGACTAGCGGGTGGAGATACGCAGTATTTT
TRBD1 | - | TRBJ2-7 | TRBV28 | CASSPFPGQGVYEQYF | TGTGCCAGCAGTCCCTTTCCGGGACAGGGGGTGTACGAGCAGTACTTC
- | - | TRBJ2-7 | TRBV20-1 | CSATNYEQYF | TGCAGTGCTACCAACTACGAGCAGTACTTC
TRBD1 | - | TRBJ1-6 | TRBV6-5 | CASSYGQGQSPLHF | TGTGCCAGCAGTTACGGACAGGGACAGTCACCCCTCCACTTT
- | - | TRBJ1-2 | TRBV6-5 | CASSPRLYGYTF | TGTGCCAGCAGTCCCAGGCTCTATGGCTACACCTTC
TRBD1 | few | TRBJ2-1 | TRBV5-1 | CASSPWTGPIAGSYNEQFF | TGCGCCAGCAGCCCCTGGACAGGGCCGATCGCAGGCTCCTACAATGAGCAGTTCTTC
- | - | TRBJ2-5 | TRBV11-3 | CASSSGVWETQYF | TGTGCCAGCAGCTCAGGGGTTTGGGAGACCCAGTACTTC
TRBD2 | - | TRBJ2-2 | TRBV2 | CASTQRTSAYTGELFF | TGTGCCAGCACCCAACGAACTAGCGCCTACACCGGGGAGCTGTTTTTT
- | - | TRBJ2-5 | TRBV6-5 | CASSRTYPQETQYF | TGTGCCAGCAGCCGGACTTACCCCCAAGAGACCCAGTACTTC
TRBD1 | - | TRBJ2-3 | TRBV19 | CASSKDRGRDTQYF | TGTGCCAGTAGTAAGGACAGGGGGCGAGATACGCAGTATTTT
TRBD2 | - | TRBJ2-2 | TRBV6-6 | CASRGGRNTGELFF | TGTGCCAGCAGGGGCGGGAGGAACACCGGGGAGCTGTTTTTT
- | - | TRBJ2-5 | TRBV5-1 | CASSLEQTQYF | TGCGCCAGCAGCTTGGAGCAGACCCAGTACTTC
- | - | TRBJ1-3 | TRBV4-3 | CASSQGEEIGNTIYF | TGCGCCAGCAGCCAAGGGGAGGAGATTGGAAACACCATATATTTT
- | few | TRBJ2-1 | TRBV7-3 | CASSAQGSRYNEQFF | TGTGCCAGCAGCGCCCAGGGGTCCCGATACAATGAGCAGTTCTTC
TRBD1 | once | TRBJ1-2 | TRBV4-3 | CASSQDTGVRSDYGYTF | TGCGCCAGCAGCCAAGACACAGGGGTGCGCAGTGACTATGGCTACACCTTC
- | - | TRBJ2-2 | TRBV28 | CASTSFGDRGPGELFF | TGTGCCAGCACCTCGTTCGGGGATCGGGGTCCCGGGGAGCTGTTTTTT
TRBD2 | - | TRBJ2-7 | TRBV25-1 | CASSTWSSGSYEQYF | TGTGCCAGCAGCACCTGGTCTAGCGGCTCCTACGAGCAGTACTTC
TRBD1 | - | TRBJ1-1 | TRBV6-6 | CASSYDRAEAFF | TGTGCCAGCAGTTATGACAGGGCGGAAGCTTTCTTT
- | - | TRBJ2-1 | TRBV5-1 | CASSLADGDIEQFF | TGCGCCAGCAGCTTGGCGGATGGGGACATTGAGCAGTTCTTC
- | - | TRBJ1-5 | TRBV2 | CASSEALPGGQPQHF | TGTGCCAGCAGTGAAGCGCTTCCGGGAGGTCAGCCCCAGCATTTT
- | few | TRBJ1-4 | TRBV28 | CASRNEKLFF | TGTGCCAGCCGGAATGAAAAACTGTTTTTT
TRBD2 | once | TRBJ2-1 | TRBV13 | CASLEARAGGSEQFF | TGTGCCAGCCTAGAAGCCCGAGCGGGGGGGAGTGAGCAGTTCTTC
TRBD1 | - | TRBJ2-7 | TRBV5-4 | CASSPTGLKAYEQYF | TGTGCCAGCAGCCCGACAGGGTTGAAGGCCTACGAGCAGTACTTC
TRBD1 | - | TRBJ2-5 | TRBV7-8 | CASSLALGQGQETQYF | TGTGCCAGCAGCTTAGCGCTTGGACAGGGCCAAGAGACCCAGTACTTC
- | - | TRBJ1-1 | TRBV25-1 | CASYTAFGKAFF | TGTGCCAGCTATACAGCCTTCGGGAAAGCTTTCTTT
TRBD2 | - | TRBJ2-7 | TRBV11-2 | CASSLSPGGGYEQYF | TGTGCCAGCAGCTTATCACCCGGGGGGGGCTACGAGCAGTACTTC
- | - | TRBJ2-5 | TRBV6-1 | CASSLGTTVQETQYF | TGTGCCAGCAGTCTCGGGACAACCGTCCAAGAGACCCAGTACTTC
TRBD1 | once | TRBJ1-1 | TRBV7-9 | CASSLFRGTGWAGNTEAFF | TGTGCCAGCAGCCTTTTCCGGGGGACAGGGTGGGCGGGGAACACTGAAGCTTTCTTT
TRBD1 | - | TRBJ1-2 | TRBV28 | CASSTPTGGGGGYGYTF | TGTGCCAGCAGCACCCCCACAGGGGGAGGGGGGGGCTATGGCTACACCTTC
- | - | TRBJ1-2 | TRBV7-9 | CSSSLSGQSKIGYTF | TGTTCCAGCAGCTTATCTGGGCAGTCGAAAATCGGCTACACCTTC
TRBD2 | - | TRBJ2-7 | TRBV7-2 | CASSLTATSGAYEQYF | TGTGCCAGCAGCCTTACTGCGACTAGCGGGGCCTACGAGCAGTACTTC
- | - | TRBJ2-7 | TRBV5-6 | CASSLYGGSYEQYF | TGTGCCAGCAGCTTATATGGCGGCTCCTACGAGCAGTACTTC
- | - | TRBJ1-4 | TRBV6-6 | CASGPPGRANEKLFF | TGTGCCAGCGGTCCCCCGGGGAGAGCTAATGAAAAACTGTTTTTT
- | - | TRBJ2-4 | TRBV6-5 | CASRRTLLAKNIQYF | TGTGCCAGCAGGCGGACTCTGCTAGCCAAAAACATTCAGTACTTC
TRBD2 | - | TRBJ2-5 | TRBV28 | CASSSTSGSVETQYF | TGTGCCAGCAGCTCGACTAGCGGGAGTGTAGAGACCCAGTACTTC
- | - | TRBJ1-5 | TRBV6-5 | CASRGAEYSNQPQHF | TGTGCCAGCAGGGGGGCAGAATATAGCAATCAGCCCCAGCATTTT
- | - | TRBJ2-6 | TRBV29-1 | CSANSGISGANVLTF | TGCAGCGCCAACTCAGGCATTTCTGGGGCCAACGTCCTGACTTTC
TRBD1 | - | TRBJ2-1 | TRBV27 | CASSLSYPTGQHNEQFF | TGTGCCAGCAGTTTATCATACCCTACGGGACAGCACAATGAGCAGTTCTTC
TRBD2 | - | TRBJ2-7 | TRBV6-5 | CASRTSEYSYEQYF | TGTGCCAGCCGGACTAGCGAATACTCCTACGAGCAGTACTTC
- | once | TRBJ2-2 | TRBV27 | CASSLSPRPANTGELFF | TGTGCCAGCAGTTTATCGCCTAGACCTGCGAACACCGGGGAGCTGTTTTTT
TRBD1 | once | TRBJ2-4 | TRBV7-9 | CASSKGQTKNIQYF | TGTGCCAGCAGCAAGGGACAGACCAAAAACATTCAGTACTTC